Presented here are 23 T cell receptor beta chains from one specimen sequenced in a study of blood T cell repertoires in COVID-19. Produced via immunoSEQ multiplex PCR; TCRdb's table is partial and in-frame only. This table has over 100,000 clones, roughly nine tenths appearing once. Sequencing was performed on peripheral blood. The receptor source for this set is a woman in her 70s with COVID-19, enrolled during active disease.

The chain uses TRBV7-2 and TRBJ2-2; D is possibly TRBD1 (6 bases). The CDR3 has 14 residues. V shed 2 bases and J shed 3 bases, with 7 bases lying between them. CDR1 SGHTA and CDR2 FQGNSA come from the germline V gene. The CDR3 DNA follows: TGTGCCAGCAGCTTAAAGGGGGACACCGGGGAGCTGTTTTTT. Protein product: CASSLKGDTGELFF.

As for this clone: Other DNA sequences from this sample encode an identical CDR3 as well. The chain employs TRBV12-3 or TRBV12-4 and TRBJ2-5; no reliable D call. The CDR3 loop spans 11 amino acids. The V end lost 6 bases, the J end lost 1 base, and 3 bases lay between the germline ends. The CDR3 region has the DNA TGTGCCAGCAGCGTCCAAGAGACCCAGTACTTC. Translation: CASSVQETQYF.

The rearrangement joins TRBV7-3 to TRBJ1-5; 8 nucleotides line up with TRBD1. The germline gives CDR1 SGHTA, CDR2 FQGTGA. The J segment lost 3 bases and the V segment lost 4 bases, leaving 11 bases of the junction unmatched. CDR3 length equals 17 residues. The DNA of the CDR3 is TGTGCCAGCAGCTCCCTGCGGACAGGGTGGGTCAATCAGCCCCAGCATTTT. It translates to CASSSLRTGWVNQPQHF.

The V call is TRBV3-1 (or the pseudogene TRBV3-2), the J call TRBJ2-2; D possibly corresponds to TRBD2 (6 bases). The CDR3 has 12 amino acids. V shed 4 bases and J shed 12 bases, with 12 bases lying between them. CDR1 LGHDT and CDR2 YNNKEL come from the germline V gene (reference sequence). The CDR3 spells CASSLGGSKLFF. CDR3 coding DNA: TGTGCCAGCAGCCTCGGGGGTAGTAAGCTGTTTTTT.

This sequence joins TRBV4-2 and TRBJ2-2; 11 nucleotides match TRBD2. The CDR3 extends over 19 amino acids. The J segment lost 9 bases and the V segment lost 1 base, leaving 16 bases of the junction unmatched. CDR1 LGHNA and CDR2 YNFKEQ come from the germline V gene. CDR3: CASSQGTPRSSGGARELFF. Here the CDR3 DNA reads TGTGCCAGCAGCCAAGGGACCCCTCGGAGTAGCGGGGGGGCCAGGGAGCTGTTTTTT.

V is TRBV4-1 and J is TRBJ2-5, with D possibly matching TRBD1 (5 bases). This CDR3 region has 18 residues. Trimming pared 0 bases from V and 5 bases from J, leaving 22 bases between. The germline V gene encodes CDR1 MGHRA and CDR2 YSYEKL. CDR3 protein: CASSQDSGRWGRQETQYF. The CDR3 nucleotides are TGCGCCAGCAGCCAAGACTCCGGCCGCTGGGGCCGTCAGGAGACCCAGTACTTC.

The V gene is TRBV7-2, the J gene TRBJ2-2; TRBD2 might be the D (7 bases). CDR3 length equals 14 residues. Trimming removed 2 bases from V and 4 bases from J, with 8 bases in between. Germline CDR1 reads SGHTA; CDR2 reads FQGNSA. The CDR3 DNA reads TGTGCCAGCAGCTTACGGGGGGCCACCGGGGAGCTGTTTTTT. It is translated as CASSLRGATGELFF.

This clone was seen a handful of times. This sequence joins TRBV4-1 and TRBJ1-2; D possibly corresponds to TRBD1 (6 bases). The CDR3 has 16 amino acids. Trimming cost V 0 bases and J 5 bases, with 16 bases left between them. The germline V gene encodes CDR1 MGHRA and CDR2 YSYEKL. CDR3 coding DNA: TGCGCCAGCAGCCAAGATTGGACAGCTTCGGGTTATGGCTACACCTTC. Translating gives CASSQDWTASGYGYTF.

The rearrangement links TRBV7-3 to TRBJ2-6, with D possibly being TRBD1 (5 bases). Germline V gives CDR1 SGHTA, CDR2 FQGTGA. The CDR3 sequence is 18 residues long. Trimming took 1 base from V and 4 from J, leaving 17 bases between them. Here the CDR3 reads CASSLNPGILSGANVLTF. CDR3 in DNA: TGTGCCAGCAGCTTAAATCCAGGGATCTTGTCCGGGGCCAACGTCCTGACTTTC. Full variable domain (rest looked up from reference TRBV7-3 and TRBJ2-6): GAGVSQTPSNKVTEKGKYVELRCDPISGHTALYWYRQSLGQGPEFLIYFQGTGAADDSGLPNDRFFAVRPEGSVSTLKIQRTERGDSAVYLCASSLNPGILSGANVLTFGAGSRLTVL.

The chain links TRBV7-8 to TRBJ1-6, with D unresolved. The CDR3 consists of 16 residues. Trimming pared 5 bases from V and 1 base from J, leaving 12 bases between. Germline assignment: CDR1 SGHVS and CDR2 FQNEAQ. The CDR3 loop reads CASSLKPGSYNSPLHF. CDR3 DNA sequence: TGTGCCAGCAGCCTGAAACCGGGATCCTATAATTCACCCCTCCACTTT.

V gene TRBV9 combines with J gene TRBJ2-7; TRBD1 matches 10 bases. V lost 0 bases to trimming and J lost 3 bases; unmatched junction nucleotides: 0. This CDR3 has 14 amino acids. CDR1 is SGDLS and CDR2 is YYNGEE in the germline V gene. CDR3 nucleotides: TGTGCCAGCAGCGTAGGGGACAGGGGCTACGAGCAGTACTTC. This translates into CASSVGDRGYEQYF. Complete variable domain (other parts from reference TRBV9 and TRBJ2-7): DSGVTQTPKHLITATGQRVTLRCSPRSGDLSVYWYQQSLDQGLQFLIQYYNGEERAKGNILERFSAQQFPDLHSELNLSSLELGDSALYFCASSVGDRGYEQYFGPGTRLTVT.

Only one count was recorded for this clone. CDR3 coding DNA: TGTGCCCGAGGGGAGGTTCGGGGTTCACCCCTCCACTTT. Amino acid sequence: CARGEVRGSPLHF. This chain connects TRBV30 to TRBJ1-6, with TRBD1 as a possible D gene (5 bases). The CDR3 sequence is 13 residues long. Germline CDR1 is GTSNPN and CDR2 is SVGIG (reference sequence). V was trimmed by 8 bases and J by 9 bases, leaving 17 bases between them. Full variable domain (outside the CDR3, taken from reference TRBV30 and TRBJ1-6): SQTIHQWPATLVQPVGSPLSLECTVEGTSNPNLYWYRQAAGRGLQLLFYSVGIGQISSEVPQNLSASRPQDRQFILSSKKLLLSDSGFYLCARGEVRGSPLHFGNGTRLTVT.

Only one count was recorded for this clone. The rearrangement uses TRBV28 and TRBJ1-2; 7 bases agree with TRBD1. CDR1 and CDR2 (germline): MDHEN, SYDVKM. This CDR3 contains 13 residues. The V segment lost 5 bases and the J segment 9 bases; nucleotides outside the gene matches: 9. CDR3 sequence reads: CASSRGQVLSYTF. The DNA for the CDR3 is TGTGCCAGCAGTCGCGGACAGGTCTTAAGCTACACCTTC.

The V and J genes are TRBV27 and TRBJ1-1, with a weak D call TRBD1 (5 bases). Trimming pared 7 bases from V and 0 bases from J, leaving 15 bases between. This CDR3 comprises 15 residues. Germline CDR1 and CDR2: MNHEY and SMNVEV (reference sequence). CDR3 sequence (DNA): TGTGCCAGCACCGAGACAGCTTCTATGAACACTGAAGCTTTCTTT. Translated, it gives CASTETASMNTEAFF.

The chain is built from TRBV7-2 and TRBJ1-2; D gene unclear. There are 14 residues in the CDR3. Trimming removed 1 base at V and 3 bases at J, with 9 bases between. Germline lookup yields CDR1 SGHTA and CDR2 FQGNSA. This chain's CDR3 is CASSLVVGDYGYTF. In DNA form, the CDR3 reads TGTGCCAGCAGCTTAGTAGTCGGGGACTATGGCTACACCTTC.

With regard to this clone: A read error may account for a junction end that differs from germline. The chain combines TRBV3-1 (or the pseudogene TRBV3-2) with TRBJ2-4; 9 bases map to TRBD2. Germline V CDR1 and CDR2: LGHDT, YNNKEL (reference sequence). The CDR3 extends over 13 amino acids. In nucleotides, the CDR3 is TGTGCCAGCAGCCAATTCGCGGGAGGGGAATGGAACTTC. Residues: CASSQFAGGEWNF.

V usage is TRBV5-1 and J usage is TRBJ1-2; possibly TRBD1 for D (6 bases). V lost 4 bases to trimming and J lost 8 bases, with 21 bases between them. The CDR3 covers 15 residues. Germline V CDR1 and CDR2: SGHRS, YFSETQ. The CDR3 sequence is CASSLLQGTLIGYTF. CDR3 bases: TGCGCCAGCAGCCTCCTCCAGGGGACGTTAATAGGCTACACCTTC.

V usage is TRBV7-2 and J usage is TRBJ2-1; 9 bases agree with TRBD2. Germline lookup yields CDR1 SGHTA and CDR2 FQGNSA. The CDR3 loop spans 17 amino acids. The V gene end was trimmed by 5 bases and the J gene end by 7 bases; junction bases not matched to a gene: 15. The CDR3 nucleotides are TGTGCCAGCAGCCCCGATCTGCTAGCGGGGATGGGGAATGAGCAGTTCTTC. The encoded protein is CASSPDLLAGMGNEQFF.

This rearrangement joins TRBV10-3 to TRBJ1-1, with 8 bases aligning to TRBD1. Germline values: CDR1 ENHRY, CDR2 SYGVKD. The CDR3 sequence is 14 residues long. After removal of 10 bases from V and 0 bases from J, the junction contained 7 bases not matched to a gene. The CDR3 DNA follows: TGTGCCACATCGACAGGGGACCTGAACACTGAAGCTTTCTTT. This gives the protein CATSTGDLNTEAFF.

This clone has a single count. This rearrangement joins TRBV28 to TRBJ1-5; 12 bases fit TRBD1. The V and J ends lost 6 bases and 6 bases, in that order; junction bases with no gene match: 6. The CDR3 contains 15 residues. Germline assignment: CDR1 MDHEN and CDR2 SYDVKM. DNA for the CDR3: TGTGCCAGCAGGGGACAGGGGGCGTTCGTTCAGCCCCAGCATTTT. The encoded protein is CASRGQGAFVQPQHF.

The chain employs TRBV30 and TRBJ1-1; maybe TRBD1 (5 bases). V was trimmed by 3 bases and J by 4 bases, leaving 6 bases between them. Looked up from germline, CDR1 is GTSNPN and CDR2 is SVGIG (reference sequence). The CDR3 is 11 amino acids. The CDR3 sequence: CAWSDSTEAFF. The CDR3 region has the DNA TGTGCCTGGAGCGACAGCACTGAAGCTTTCTTT.

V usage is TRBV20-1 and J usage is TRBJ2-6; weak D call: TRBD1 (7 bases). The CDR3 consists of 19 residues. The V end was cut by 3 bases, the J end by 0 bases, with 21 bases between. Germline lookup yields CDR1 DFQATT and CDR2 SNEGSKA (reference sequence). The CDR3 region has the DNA TGCAGTGCTAGTCGCCAGGGGGGATACCCGAGCTCTGGGGCCAACGTCCTGACTTTC. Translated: CSASRQGGYPSSGANVLTF.

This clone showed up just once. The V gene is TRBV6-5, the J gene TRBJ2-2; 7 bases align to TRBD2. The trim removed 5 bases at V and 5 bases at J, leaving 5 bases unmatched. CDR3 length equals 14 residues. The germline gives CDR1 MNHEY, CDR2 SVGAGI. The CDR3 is CASSPGGGTGELFF. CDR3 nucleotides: TGTGCCAGCAGTCCTGGGGGGGGGACCGGGGAGCTGTTTTTT.